This TCR beta chain was recovered during a study of blood T cell repertoires in COVID-19. This clone was seen a few times. Recruitment covered under 25 US areas and drew participants whose ages spanned about 18 to 95 years. Cohorts were assigned according to the clinical history that participants reported. Per the germline V gene, CDR1 is KGHSH and CDR2 is LQKENI. V lost 4 bases to trimming and J lost 0 bases, with 10 bases between them. The CDR3 extends over 14 amino acids. Clones were read by immunoSEQ multiplex PCR, and TCRdb kept only the in-frame ones, dropping some. The sample consists of 210,000 or so clones, roughly 85% of them appearing once.

This rearrangement joins TRBV18 to TRBJ2-7; D may be TRBD1 (6 bases). This TCR came from a man aged 30-40 years who had recovered from COVID-19. What was sequenced was PBMCs or T cells enriched from blood (not recorded which). As DNA, the CDR3 is TGTGCCAGCTCACTAAAGGACAGCTCCTACGAGCAGTACTTC. Amino acid sequence: CASSLKDSSYEQYF.